This is a list of T cell receptor beta chains from one sample in a study of response to subunit inactivated influenza vaccine. Via MiXCR, TCRdb re-called the RT-PCR reads, giving one row per CDR3 protein. This sample carries 800,000 or so distinct CDR3 sequences, approximately 21% of them seen once, and the ten largest clones take roughly 10%. Sample: PBMCs from blood, taken about 5 days after vaccination. The receptors derive from a man in his fifties or sixties who received an inactivated influenza vaccine. The CDR3 runs from the conserved cysteine through the conserved F or W. D genes are given only for firm matches. Where a row states a size, it is once, few, many or the class of an expanded clone; other rows omit it.

TRBV12-3/TRBV12-4,few,TRBD1,TRBJ1-1,TGTGCCAGCAGGTATACAGGGGGCACTGAAGCTTTCTTT,CASRYTGGTEAFF
TRBV29-1,.,.,TRBJ1-3,TGCAGCGCCAGGGTTTCTGGAAACACCATATATTTT,CSARVSGNTIYF
TRBV6-1,few,.,TRBJ1-6,TGTGCCAGCAGCTCCACGGGACCGCTGAATTCACCCCTCCACTTT,CASSSTGPLNSPLHF
TRBV20-1,.,.,TRBJ1-6,TGCAGTGCTGTGGCAGGACCTCGGGGCAGTAATTCACCCCTCCACTTT,CSAVAGPRGSNSPLHF
TRBV6-1,few,.,TRBJ1-5,TGTGCCAGCAGGAGCCGGACGTCCAGCAATCAGCCCCAGCATTTT,CASRSRTSSNQPQHF
TRBV7-8,.,.,TRBJ1-1,TGTGCCAGCAGCTCTGACAGACACTTTATGAACACTGAAGCTTTCTTT,CASSSDRHFMNTEAFF
TRBV20-1,few,.,TRBJ1-2,TGCAGTGCTGGGGCAGGAGGGGCCGGGGGAGTTGGTGGCTACACCTTC,CSAGAGGAGGVGGYTF
TRBV15,.,.,TRBJ1-4,TGTGCCACCAGCAGAGATAGACAGAATAATGAAAAACTGTTTTTT,CATSRDRQNNEKLFF
TRBV30,few,TRBD1,TRBJ1-6,TGTGCCTGGAGCGCCGGGACAGCGCTCGTTTTT,CAWSAGTALVF
TRBV7-9,once,TRBD1,TRBJ2-1,TGTGCCAGCAGCTACCTACAGACAGGGTTCTACAATGAGCAGTTCTTC,CASSYLQTGFYNEQFF
TRBV7-2,.,TRBD2,TRBJ2-1,TGTGCCAGCAGCTCCGACACCCGGGAGGGCCCCTACAATGAGCAGTTCTTC,CASSSDTREGPYNEQFF
TRBV15,many,TRBD2,TRBJ2-7,TGTGCCACCAGCAGCGGGTACGGGAGGCTCTACGAGCAGTACTTC,CATSSGYGRLYEQYF
TRBV18,few,.,TRBJ2-7,TGTGCCAGCTCACCAACAGGGATCTCGCAGTACGAGCAGTACTTC,CASSPTGISQYEQYF
TRBV29-1,.,TRBD2,TRBJ2-3,TGCAGCGCTACACTAGCGGGGGGGCCCCCAGATACGCAGTATTTT,CSATLAGGPPDTQYF
TRBV5-6,.,.,TRBJ2-7,TGTGCCAGCAGCTTGCCATCTGGGTTTAACGAGCAGTACTTC,CASSLPSGFNEQYF
TRBV5-1,few,TRBD1,TRBJ2-1,TGCGCCAGCAGCTGGACAGGGGATAGTGAGCAGTTCTTC,CASSWTGDSEQFF
TRBV5-1,few,.,TRBJ1-4,TGCGCCAGCAGCTTACAGGATAATGAAAAACTGTTTTTT,CASSLQDNEKLFF
TRBV7-9,.,.,TRBJ2-7,TGTGCCAGCAGCCCAGGGGACTCCTACTACGAGCAGTACTTC,CASSPGDSYYEQYF
TRBV5-1,few,.,TRBJ2-7,TGCGCCAGCAATTTAGGGCAGAACTCCTACGAGCAGTACTTC,CASNLGQNSYEQYF
TRBV12-3/TRBV12-4,.,TRBD1,TRBJ2-1,TGTGCCAGCAGCCCAGGACAGGGGGACATCAGGGAGCAGTTCTTC,CASSPGQGDIREQFF
TRBV4-3,.,.,TRBJ2-6,TGCGCCAGCAGCCAAGTTGGTAGTTTGGCTGGGGCCAACGTCCTGACTTTC,CASSQVGSLAGANVLTF
TRBV19,.,TRBD2,TRBJ2-1,TGTGCCAGTAGCATTGTAGCGGGAGCCCCCAATGAGCAGTTCTTC,CASSIVAGAPNEQFF
TRBV7-2,.,.,TRBJ2-7,TGTGCCAGCAGCTTGTCTCATCTGGGGGACGAGCAGTACTTC,CASSLSHLGDEQYF
TRBV10-3,few,.,TRBJ2-1,TGTGCCATCAGTGGACACTTTCTAGCGAAACACTCCTACAATGAGCAGTTCTTC,CAISGHFLAKHSYNEQFF
TRBV4-3,.,.,TRBJ2-3,TGCGCCAGCAGCCAAGACCCTCTCCCCGGGACATCGGATACGCAGTATTTT,CASSQDPLPGTSDTQYF
TRBV11-2,few,.,TRBJ2-5,TGTGCCAGCAGCTGGATAGTCGGACGCCAAGAGACCCAGTACTTC,CASSWIVGRQETQYF
TRBV20-1,.,.,TRBJ1-1,TGCAGTGCGTTGGTGGGACGTGAAGCTTTCTTT,CSALVGREAFF
TRBV6-5,many,TRBD1,TRBJ2-3,TGTGCCAGCAGTTACTTGTTAGGGACAGGGAGCACAGATACGCAGTATTTT,CASSYLLGTGSTDTQYF
TRBV4-1,.,.,TRBJ2-7,TGCGCCAGCAGCCAAGATCCCCAGGGGTGGTACGAGCAGTACTTC,CASSQDPQGWYEQYF
TRBV19,.,.,TRBJ2-3,TGTGCCAGTAGCCACTCTAGAGTTAGCACAGATACGCAGTATTTT,CASSHSRVSTDTQYF
TRBV24-1,.,.,TRBJ2-1,TGTGCCACCAGCCGGGTTGGCGGATCTGGTCGCAATGAGCAGTTCTTC,CATSRVGGSGRNEQFF
TRBV5-1,many,TRBD1,TRBJ2-5,TGCGCCAGCAGCTTCTACAGGGGCGCCCCACAAGAGACCCAGTACTTC,CASSFYRGAPQETQYF
TRBV12-3/TRBV12-4,.,TRBD2,TRBJ2-4,TGTGCCAGCAGTCTGGACGGGAGGGCCAAAAACATTCAGTACTTC,CASSLDGRAKNIQYF
TRBV29-1,medium-sized,TRBD2,TRBJ2-3,TGCAGCGGACGACTAGCGGGGGTCTCTAGCACAGATACGCAGTATTTT,CSGRLAGVSSTDTQYF
TRBV5-1,.,TRBD1,TRBJ2-3,TGCGCCAGCAGCGCCGGTGGACAGGGGGCAGATACGCAGTATTTT,CASSAGGQGADTQYF
TRBV28,.,TRBD1,TRBJ1-2,TGTGCCAGCAGTTTAAAGGGGACAGGGTATGGCTACACCTTC,CASSLKGTGYGYTF
TRBV24-1,.,.,TRBJ2-5,TGTGCCACCAGTGATTGGACCGGAGGGCCCGAGACCCAGTACTTC,CATSDWTGGPETQYF
TRBV6-5,.,TRBD2,TRBJ2-7,TGTGCCAGCAGTTACTCGATCGGGAGGGCCACCGACGAGCAGTACTTC,CASSYSIGRATDEQYF
TRBV5-1,few,.,TRBJ2-3,TGCGCCAGCAGCTCAATGGGCGGACGCACAGATACGCAGTATTTT,CASSSMGGRTDTQYF
TRBV27,.,TRBD2,TRBJ2-2,TGTGCCAGCAGTTTCGGCGGGAGGGCCCCCGGGGAGCTGTTTTTT,CASSFGGRAPGELFF
TRBV6-5,few,TRBD1,TRBJ1-2,TGTGCCACCAAACAGGGGGACTATGGCTACACCTTC,CATKQGDYGYTF
TRBV4-1,.,.,TRBJ2-2,TGCGCCAGCAGCCCGCGGGGAGACAGTCTACGTTACACCGGGGAGCTGTTTTTT,CASSPRGDSLRYTGELFF
TRBV6-5,few,.,TRBJ1-2,TGTGCCAGCAGTTATTCCGGGACGGTCTATGGCTACACCTTC,CASSYSGTVYGYTF
TRBV7-9,.,.,TRBJ2-7,TGTGCCAGCAGTCCCTCGGGTGGGGAGCAGTACTTC,CASSPSGGEQYF
TRBV7-6,.,TRBD1,TRBJ2-2,TGTGCCAGCAGCCGACAGGGGTACACCGGGGAGCTGTTTTTT,CASSRQGYTGELFF
TRBV2,.,.,TRBJ2-4,TGTGCCAGCAGTGGAGACCAAGCCAAAAACATTCAGTACTTC,CASSGDQAKNIQYF
TRBV20-1,few,TRBD1,TRBJ1-5,TGCAGTGCTTTCGACAGGGGGGGACAGCCCCAGCATTTT,CSAFDRGGQPQHF
TRBV12-3/TRBV12-4,.,.,TRBJ2-6,TGTGCCAGCAGTTTTGTGGGGGGCTCTGGGGCCAACGTCCTGACTTTC,CASSFVGGSGANVLTF
TRBV20-1,few,.,TRBJ1-5,TGCAGTGCTAGAGGCCAACCGGGACACCCGGGGCATCAGCCCCAGCATTTT,CSARGQPGHPGHQPQHF
TRBV7-9,.,TRBD1,TRBJ1-6,TGTGCCAGCAGCTGGACAGGCGAGAATTCACCCCTCCACTTT,CASSWTGENSPLHF
TRBV6-1,.,TRBD1,TRBJ2-1,TGTGCCAGCAGTGTCACATCGAGACAGGGGGTCTCTCCCAGCTCCTACAATGAGCAGTTCTTC,CASSVTSRQGVSPSSYNEQFF
TRBV14,.,.,TRBJ2-5,TGTGCCAGCAGCCAGAGCGGACCTACCGGAGGGTCCCAGTACTTC,CASSQSGPTGGSQYF
TRBV5-1,few,.,TRBJ1-2,TGCGCCAGCAGCTTCTTAGGGGCCGGGAACGGCTACACCTTC,CASSFLGAGNGYTF
TRBV29-1,.,.,TRBJ1-2,TGCAGCGTTGAAGAGGTTCCAGCCGCTAACTATGGCTACACCTTC,CSVEEVPAANYGYTF
TRBV12-3/TRBV12-4,few,.,TRBJ2-7,TGTGCCAGCAGTCCCCGACAGCTCGGATCCGAGCAGTACTTC,CASSPRQLGSEQYF
TRBV12-3/TRBV12-4,few,.,TRBJ2-7,TGTGCCAGCAGAGAGGGGGGGACCCAGGCCAACGAGCAGTACTTC,CASREGGTQANEQYF
TRBV7-8,few,TRBD1,TRBJ2-3,TGTGCCAGCAGCAGCGTGGAGGACAGGGGAAGAGATACGCAGTATTTT,CASSSVEDRGRDTQYF
TRBV5-1,many,.,TRBJ2-7,TGCGCCAGCAGCGGACAGACCTACGAGCAGTACTTC,CASSGQTYEQYF
TRBV6-2/TRBV6-3,few,.,TRBJ1-5,TGTGCCAGCAGTTACTCTTACAAGAATCAGCCCCAGCATTTT,CASSYSYKNQPQHF
TRBV6-1,.,.,TRBJ1-2,TGTGCCAGCACGCCCGGTGGTGGTAATGGCTACACCTTC,CASTPGGGNGYTF